The present T cell receptor beta chain was sequenced within a study of blood T cell repertoires in COVID-19 (dated by TCRdb to the early 2020s). For the study in its entirety: Samples covering the acute and convalescent phases of COVID-19 were provided by collaborators in the United States, Italy and Spain. The prospective study material was composed of cDNA or gDNA derived from T cells, B-cell-depleted T cells, or PBMCs. Deeply sampled blood TCRbeta repertoires from subjects exposed to, actively infected with, or recovered from COVID-19 were included in the dataset. The repertoires were made available in a free public database intended to serve as a resource for research on the immune response to SARS-CoV-2. The samples were drawn from the first 160 participants of the ongoing ImmuneRACE study and from under 1,500 subjects provided by 6 global collaborators. A de-identified subject ID, COVID-19 status, age in years and sex were almost always included in the sample metadata. Where available, HLA class I and class II types were obtained from metadata supplied by the sample provider rather than from assay-based typing. General findings and caveats noted by the study authors: How much clinical and demographic metadata was included differed by source and by participant, and the metadata was provided uncurated.

From the cysteine through the phenylalanine, the CDR3 covers 15 amino acids. The entry retains the CDR3 DNA only, 45 bases that are in frame from base 1. V loses 2 bases of germline sequence and J loses 0 bases, and the interval between the two ends is 8 bases. For CDR1 and CDR2, the germline V gene (reference sequence) lists MNHNY and SVGAGI. A single count supports this clone. Its antigen specificity is not known. Base quality data are lacking; no much larger clone is found one base away. The immunoSEQ Assay, a bias-controlled multiplex PCR, was used to amplify TCRbeta CDR3 regions from genomic DNA. From the authors' description of their analysis: The number of nucleated cells in each sample was estimated from the amplification of reference gene primers within the assay. To quantify the absolute abundance of each unique TCRbeta CDR3 rearrangement, sequence reads were collapsed and filtered. Productive Simpson clonality was computed per sample as the square root of Simpson's diversity index over productive rearrangements. The clones in this table, taken by TCRdb from immuneACCESS, are in-frame only. Not every clone is retained; where verified, under half of the shortfall comes from an unresolved V gene, and the cause of the rest is unknown. That table gives V, J and clone size, and the DNA gave D and trimming. This sample has about 170,000 clones in its table, and 88% of those were observed once. The leading ten clones occupy roughly 25% of the sample.

Whole blood was collected in K2EDTA tubes by collaborating institutions according to the institutions' own protocols. For TCRbeta analysis, collaborator samples were shipped as frozen whole blood, as isolated PBMCs, or as DNA extracted from either sample type. The chain employs TRBV6-6 and TRBJ1-3; tentative D gene TRBD1, with 6 bases matching. This TCR was sampled from a man aged 60 to 75 with acute or convalescent COVID-19. Sequenced sample: peripheral blood. The CDR3 here reads CASSYGGSSGNTIYF. The DNA sequence follows: TGTGCCAGCAGTTACGGGGGCAGCTCTGGAAACACCATATATTTT.